This TCR beta chain comes out of a study of T cell clones after liver transplantation (dated by TCRdb to between 2018 and 2021). About the investigation overall: ITN030ST, the source of the samples, was a randomized trial that attempted immunosuppression withdrawal within 2 years of liver transplantation. Donor-reactive T cell clones were identified by TCRbeta sequencing after a pre-transplant mixed lymphocyte reaction and then tracked in post-transplant blood. As an antigen-independent comparator for the donor-reactive sequences, third party-reactive TCRbeta sequences from pre-transplant MLRs were identified as well. Three of the eight recipients were HCV-positive; the others were transplanted for non-autoimmune, non-viral indications. No induction therapy was given to the subjects, and standard immunosuppression was administered until randomization at 12-24 months post-transplant. Tolerance was defined as complete withdrawal of immunosuppression for at least one year without a rise in liver enzymes beyond twice the upper limit of normal. Blood samples were collected pre-transplant, then pre-randomization ahead of withdrawal, and finally post-randomization once withdrawal had either been completed or failed. The study cohort included 8 liver transplant recipients, of whom 3 were classified as tolerant and 5 as non-tolerant. General study outcomes and caveats: Because allograft tissue specimens were not available, migration of donor-reactive T cells into the graft, rather than deletion, may have occurred. In two subjects, low numbers of available donor cells limited the measurable donor-reactive repertoire. Donor-reactive sequences declined more than third party-reactive ones, suggesting partial antigen-specific deletion unrelated to withdrawal success. The conclusions were preliminary, being limited by small, heterogeneous patient numbers and by non-standardized post-transplant time points. In 5 of 8 subjects, circulating donor-reactive CD4 TCRbeta sequences decreased significantly after transplant, regardless of tolerance or HCV status. Once repertoire turnover was taken into account, donor-reactive detection showed a significant reduction for CD4 in 7 of 8 subjects and for CD8 in 8 of 8.

Of note for this clone: Its antigen has not been determined. The sample holds no much larger clone one base away, and base qualities are not on file.

Frozen genomic DNA underwent high-throughput TCRbeta CDR3 sequencing by immunoSEQ, including PCR amplification, mapping, bias correction and internal controls. As for the original processing: Only productive rearrangements were retained, and each unique TCRbeta sequence was defined by its CDR3 nucleotide sequence together with its V and J gene. A sequence counted as donor-reactive only if the sequence showed at least 5-fold expansion in CFSE-low cells compared with unstimulated pre-transplant cells and had a frequency of at least 0.01%. Per-subject minimum frequency thresholds, based on the lowest-template unstimulated sample, ensured at least 90% detection power. Jensen-Shannon divergence between the top 1000 TCRbeta sequences after and before transplant was used to measure repertoire turnover. Changes in detection of donor-reactive sequences were assessed with two-sided Fisher's exact tests. TCRdb holds this immuneACCESS table with in-frame rearrangements only. Some clones are missing; in checked studies, unresolved V genes explain under half, and the rest has no known cause. Clone size and V and J calls were adopted from that table, with D and trimming inferred from the DNA. Across this sample there are roughly 55,000 clones, with approximately 84% seen only once. The leading ten clones occupy over 6.5% of the sample.

The time point label for this specimen denotes: pre-transplant. Unstimulated PBMCs, after thawing, were stained for CD3, CD4 and CD8 and then FACS-sorted into CD3+CD4+ and CD3+CD8+ populations. Randomization to immunosuppression withdrawal applied to every one of the 8 studied subjects. The Qiagen DNeasy Blood and Tissue Kit was used for isolation of genomic DNA. There are 14 amino acids in the CDR3, from cysteine to phenylalanine inclusive. Of all the DNA, just the CDR3 is kept, 42 bases in frame from base 1. V loses 3 bases, J loses 0 bases, and the germline ends lie 8 bases apart. CDR1 and CDR2 are read off the germline V gene (reference sequence) as SEHNR and FQNEAQ.

The sample in question was CD4+ T cells from blood, obtained before liver transplant. The chain is made from TRBV7-9 and TRBJ1-2; TRBD1 might be the D gene, on 5 matching bases. The clonotype comes from a human donor who received a liver transplant. The nucleotide sequence is given as TGTGCCAGCAGCTTGACGGGGCCTAACTATGGCTACACCTTC. The encoded protein is CASSLTGPNYGYTF.